Listed below are T cell receptor beta chains from one sample, sequenced in a study of blood T cell repertoires in COVID-19. The method was immunoSEQ multiplex PCR; TCRdb's version includes in-frame clones alone and lacks a portion of them. The sample records tens of thousands of clones, about 85% being singletons. Input material: peripheral blood. The receptors derive from a man aged 60 to 69 with COVID-19, enrolled during active disease. The CDR3 runs from the conserved cysteine through the conserved F or W. A D gene is named only where the DNA matches it firmly. Rows may omit the clone size; those that give it use once, few, many or a size class.

D gene	clone size	V gene	J gene	CDR3 protein	CDR3 DNA
NA	NA	TRBV28	TRBJ1-5	CASSQTGYQPQHF	TGTGCCAGCAGTCAGACAGGATATCAGCCCCAGCATTTT
NA	once	TRBV7-9	TRBJ2-7	CASSFQGNEQYF	TGTGCCAGCAGCTTCCAGGGGAACGAGCAGTACTTC
TRBD1	once	TRBV18	TRBJ2-5	CASSRMTGKQETQYF	TGTGCCAGCTCACGAATGACAGGGAAACAAGAGACCCAGTACTTC
NA	NA	TRBV11-2	TRBJ2-2	CASSLDLTRTGELFF	TGTGCCAGCAGCTTAGATCTGACACGCACCGGGGAGCTGTTTTTT
NA	NA	TRBV5-1	TRBJ1-2	CASSPDTLGYTF	TGCGCCAGCAGCCCCGACACGCTCGGCTACACCTTC
TRBD1	NA	TRBV10-3	TRBJ2-7	CAISEGRVEDRGSYEQYF	TGTGCCATCAGTGAAGGTCGGGTTGAGGACAGGGGATCCTACGAGCAGTACTTC
NA	NA	TRBV19	TRBJ1-1	CASSVGLTVNTEAFF	TGTGCCAGTAGTGTGGGACTGACCGTGAACACTGAAGCTTTCTTT
TRBD2	NA	TRBV2	TRBJ2-1	CASSDTGELAGVSGYEQFF	TGTGCCAGCAGTGACACTGGAGAGCTAGCGGGAGTGAGTGGCTATGAGCAGTTCTTC
NA	few	TRBV6-1	TRBJ1-1	CASSETLEENTEAFF	TGTGCCAGCAGTGAAACGTTGGAGGAGAACACTGAAGCTTTCTTT
NA	NA	TRBV5-1	TRBJ2-1	CASSPGAPSYNEQFF	TGCGCCAGCAGCCCGGGAGCCCCCTCCTACAATGAGCAGTTCTTC
TRBD1	once	TRBV28	TRBJ2-7	CARWDRVYEQYF	TGTGCCAGGTGGGACAGGGTCTACGAGCAGTACTTC
TRBD2	NA	TRBV18	TRBJ2-2	CASSPLAGGASGGELFF	TGTGCCAGCTCACCCCTAGCGGGAGGGGCATCTGGCGGGGAGCTGTTTTTT
NA	NA	TRBV28	TRBJ1-6	CASSLGPLAGQNSPLHF	TGTGCCAGCAGTTTGGGCCCTCTGGCGGGTCAGAATTCACCCCTCCACTTT
NA	NA	TRBV7-9	TRBJ2-3	CASSLALAAQADTQYF	TGTGCCAGCAGCTTAGCGTTGGCAGCCCAGGCAGATACGCAGTATTTT
NA	once	TRBV4-1	TRBJ2-7	CASSQDGTPNEQYF	TGCGCCAGCAGCCAAGATGGGACTCCGAACGAGCAGTACTTC
TRBD1	NA	TRBV19	TRBJ1-1	CASRRQGAKNTEAFF	TGTGCCAGTAGGCGACAGGGGGCGAAGAACACTGAAGCTTTCTTT
NA	NA	TRBV12-3/TRBV12-4	TRBJ2-1	CASSLVDEQFF	TGTGCCAGCAGTTTAGTCGATGAGCAGTTCTTC
TRBD2	NA	TRBV30	TRBJ2-7	CAWRTSGRVEQYF	TGTGCCTGGAGGACTAGCGGGAGGGTCGAGCAGTACTTC
TRBD2	NA	TRBV9	TRBJ2-3	CASSVAPVSGSGTDTQYF	TGTGCCAGCAGCGTAGCCCCGGTTAGCGGGAGCGGCACAGATACGCAGTATTTT
TRBD1	NA	TRBV5-1	TRBJ2-5	CASSLVGGPGETQYF	TGCGCCAGCAGCTTGGTAGGGGGCCCCGGGGAGACCCAGTACTTC
TRBD2	NA	TRBV29-1	TRBJ2-2	CSVTSGTGELFF	TGCAGCGTTACTAGCGGTACCGGGGAGCTGTTTTTT
NA	NA	TRBV18	TRBJ1-5	CASSPGRLGNQPQHF	TGTGCCAGCTCACCCGGGAGATTGGGCAATCAGCCCCAGCATTTT
NA	NA	TRBV27	TRBJ2-4	CASSSDRLVGDIQYF	TGTGCCAGCAGCTCCGATCGACTGGTAGGAGACATTCAGTACTTC
TRBD1	NA	TRBV19	TRBJ1-5	CATRRDRVEPQHF	TGTGCCACTCGCCGGGACAGGGTTGAGCCCCAGCATTTT
NA	NA	TRBV19	TRBJ1-2	CASTQGQGYTF	TGTGCCAGTACGCAGGGTCAAGGCTACACCTTC
TRBD2	NA	TRBV28	TRBJ2-1	CASTPRTSNREQFF	TGTGCCAGCACTCCCCGGACTAGCAACCGCGAGCAGTTCTTC
NA	NA	TRBV11-2	TRBJ1-2	CASSLVRGGDYGYTF	TGTGCCAGCAGCTTAGTTAGAGGGGGGGACTATGGCTACACCTTC
NA	NA	TRBV7-2	TRBJ1-1	CASSLGQWTEAFF	TGTGCCAGCAGCTTAGGACAGTGGACTGAAGCTTTCTTT
TRBD1	few	TRBV6-2/TRBV6-3	TRBJ2-7	CASSYGQGAREQYF	TGTGCCAGCAGTTACGGGCAGGGGGCCAGGGAGCAGTACTTC
TRBD2	NA	TRBV2	TRBJ2-3	CASTSGRGADTQYF	TGTGCCAGCACTAGCGGGCGGGGGGCAGATACGCAGTATTTT
TRBD1	once	TRBV9	TRBJ1-6	CASSGGQGQNSPLHF	TGTGCCAGCAGCGGAGGACAGGGACAAAATTCACCCCTCCACTTT
NA	once	TRBV10-3	TRBJ2-1	CATSDGSSYNEQFF	TGTGCCACCTCGGACGGGAGCTCCTACAATGAGCAGTTCTTC
NA	NA	TRBV3-1/TRBV3-2	TRBJ2-1	CAVAAGPYNEQFF	TGTGCCGTCGCGGCAGGGCCCTACAATGAGCAGTTCTTC
NA	NA	TRBV10-3	TRBJ2-3	CAISEGVEGSTDTQYF	TGTGCCATCAGTGAGGGGGTGGAGGGAAGCACAGATACGCAGTATTTT
TRBD1	NA	TRBV2	TRBJ2-7	CASSQGARTYEQYF	TGTGCCAGCAGCCAGGGGGCGCGGACCTACGAGCAGTACTTC
TRBD2	NA	TRBV30	TRBJ2-1	CAWASGYNEQFF	TGTGCCTGGGCTAGCGGCTACAATGAGCAGTTCTTC
NA	NA	TRBV5-1	TRBJ2-7	CASSPGVTYEQYF	TGCGCCAGTTCACCAGGGGTGACCTACGAGCAGTACTTC
TRBD1	NA	TRBV7-2	TRBJ1-4	CASSRQGAGSFEKLFF	TGTGCCAGCAGCAGACAGGGGGCGGGTTCCTTTGAAAAACTGTTTTTT
NA	NA	TRBV6-1	TRBJ2-3	CASSEGGGTDTQYF	TGTGCCAGCAGTGAAGGAGGAGGAACAGATACGCAGTATTTT
NA	NA	TRBV28	TRBJ1-5	CASSLPAQGASNQPQHF	TGTGCCAGCAGTTTACCGGCGCAGGGTGCAAGCAATCAGCCCCAGCATTTT
NA	NA	TRBV5-4	TRBJ2-5	CASSLSGGKETQYF	TGTGCCAGCAGCTTGTCAGGGGGGAAGGAGACCCAGTACTTC
TRBD2	NA	TRBV4-2	TRBJ2-7	CASSQDFSGTSGTRTYEQYF	TGTGCCAGCAGCCAAGATTTCTCCGGGACTAGCGGAACACGAACCTACGAGCAGTACTTC
TRBD2	NA	TRBV7-2	TRBJ2-7	CASSREAGLGQYF	TGTGCCAGCAGCCGAGAAGCGGGGCTGGGGCAGTACTTC
NA	NA	TRBV27	TRBJ1-1	CASAPERDNMNTEAFF	TGTGCCAGCGCCCCGGAGAGGGACAACATGAACACTGAAGCTTTCTTT
NA	NA	TRBV3-1/TRBV3-2	TRBJ1-1	CASSHPGENTEAFF	TGTGCCAGCAGCCATCCCGGGGAGAACACTGAAGCTTTCTTT
TRBD1	NA	TRBV2	TRBJ1-1	CASSRQGMNTEAFF	TGTGCCAGCAGTAGACAGGGGATGAACACTGAAGCTTTCTTT
NA	NA	TRBV28	TRBJ1-2	CASSFGSGGLRLTFTPDYGYTF	TGTGCCAGCAGTTTTGGGTCCGGGGGTTTGAGGTTGACCTTTACACCAGACTATGGCTACACCTTC